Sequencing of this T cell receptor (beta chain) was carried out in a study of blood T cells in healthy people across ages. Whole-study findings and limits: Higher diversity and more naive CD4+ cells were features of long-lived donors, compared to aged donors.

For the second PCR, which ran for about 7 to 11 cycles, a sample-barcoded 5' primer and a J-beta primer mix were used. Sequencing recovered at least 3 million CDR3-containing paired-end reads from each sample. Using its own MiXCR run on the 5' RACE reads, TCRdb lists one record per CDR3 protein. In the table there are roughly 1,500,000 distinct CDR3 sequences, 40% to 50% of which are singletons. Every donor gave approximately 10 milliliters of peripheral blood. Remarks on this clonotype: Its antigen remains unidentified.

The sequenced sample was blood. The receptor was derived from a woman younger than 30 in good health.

This chain's CDR3 is CSAGESGRSSNEQYF. CDR3 bases: TGCAGTGCTGGGGAGAGCGGGAGGAGTAGCAATGAGCAGTACTTC. The V and J genes are TRBV20-1 and TRBJ2-7; TRBD2 agrees at 9 bases. There are 15 residues in the CDR3. Trimming cost V 5 bases and J 7 bases; bases outside gene matches: 15. CDR1 and CDR2 (germline): DFQATT, SNEGSKA (reference sequence).